The clone carrying this T cell receptor beta chain has a handful of counts. Library construction for TCR beta used iRepertoire HTBI primers and Arm-PCR of CDR3 regions. Using its own MiXCR run on the multiplex PCR reads, TCRdb lists one record per CDR3 protein. The sample yields about 560,000 distinct CDR3 sequences, about 15% seen once. The CDR3 is 15 residues long. CDR1 SQVTM and CDR2 ANQGSEA come from the germline V gene. V was pared by 0 bases and J by 5 bases, with 16 bases between. The record originates from a study of regulatory T cells in long-lasting Graves disease. Turning to the study itself: Graves' patients diagnosed newly had used antithyroid drugs under 3 months.

This sample's time point: newly diagnosed GD, antithyroid drugs for less than 3 months. PBMCs were the source of the RNA used for TCR sequencing. Another study also made use of these data, one on T cells in Graves' hyperthyroidism and ophthalmopathy.

The input for sequencing was peripheral blood mononuclear cells (PBMCs), taken at new diagnosis, from a patient treated with antithyroid drugs. The sequence derives from a man younger than 35 with Graves disease. The chain employs TRBV29-1 and TRBJ1-1; possible D gene TRBD1, 5 bases. The CDR3 DNA is TGCAGCGTTGAAGAAGGGGTCATCGCCGGGACTGAAGCTTTCTTT. This sequence encodes CSVEEGVIAGTEAFF.